The rows below give T cell receptor beta chains drawn from one sample of a study of blood T cell repertoires in COVID-19. Clones were read by immunoSEQ multiplex PCR, and TCRdb kept only the in-frame ones, dropping some. The sample contains 250,000 to 350,000 clones, nearly 90% of which appear only once. The sample comprised PBMCs or T cells enriched from blood (not recorded which). The receptors stem from a woman under 30 with acute COVID-19. CDR3s include the opening cysteine and the closing phenylalanine or tryptophan. D genes are given only for firm matches. Size is stated for part of the rows, as once, few or many counts, or as a class when the clone is expanded.

J,D,V,size,DNA,CDR3
TRBJ1-1,.,TRBV3-1/TRBV3-2,.,TGTGCCAGCGGTACATTGAACACTGAAGCTTTCTTT,CASGTLNTEAFF
TRBJ2-1,TRBD2,TRBV18,.,TGTGCCAGCTCACCAGGGACTAGCGGGGCGTCTAACTCCTACAATGAGCAGTTCTTC,CASSPGTSGASNSYNEQFF
TRBJ2-7,TRBD2,TRBV19,few,TGTGCCAGTAGTCGAATAGCGGGAGAATACGAGCAGTACTTC,CASSRIAGEYEQYF
TRBJ1-1,.,TRBV5-1,.,TGCGCCAGCAGCTTGGTAGCGAACACTGAAGCTTTCTTT,CASSLVANTEAFF
TRBJ2-1,TRBD1,TRBV4-1,.,TGCGCCAGCAGCCAAGATGCTTCGGACAGGGTTGTATATGAGCAGTTCTTC,CASSQDASDRVVYEQFF
TRBJ1-5,TRBD1,TRBV6-5,.,TGTGCCAGCGGGAGAACAGGGGACGGCAATCAGCCCCAGCATTTT,CASGRTGDGNQPQHF
TRBJ1-2,.,TRBV7-9,.,TGTGCCAGCAGCCCGCAGGGACTTAACTATGGCTACACCTTC,CASSPQGLNYGYTF
TRBJ2-1,TRBD2,TRBV18,.,TGTGCCAGCTCACCTCAAGGGCTAGCGGGGGGAAGCTCCTACAATGAGCAGTTCTTC,CASSPQGLAGGSSYNEQFF
TRBJ2-4,.,TRBV15,.,TGTGCCACCAGCACTAGCGAGGGGCTCGGGAACATTCAGTACTTC,CATSTSEGLGNIQYF
TRBJ1-1,.,TRBV19,.,TGTGCCAGTAGTATAGAAGCGGGGTGGGGGAACACTGAAGCTTTCTTT,CASSIEAGWGNTEAFF
TRBJ2-7,.,TRBV28,.,TGTGCCAGCAGTTTATCGGGGTTAGGGCGCTACGAGCAGTACTTC,CASSLSGLGRYEQYF
TRBJ1-1,.,TRBV28,.,TGTGCCAGCAGTTTACTACGCCTAGCGAACACTGAAGCTTTCTTT,CASSLLRLANTEAFF
TRBJ1-2,.,TRBV28,.,TGTGCCAGCACATGGGGGGGCCATGGCTACACCTTC,CASTWGGHGYTF
TRBJ1-2,.,TRBV28,.,TGTGCCAGCAGTTCTGGGGAGATCCCCTATGGCTACACCTTC,CASSSGEIPYGYTF
TRBJ1-2,.,TRBV5-6,.,TGTGCCAGCAGCTCCCTCGTAATAGGCTACACCTTC,CASSSLVIGYTF
TRBJ2-7,TRBD1,TRBV7-9,.,TGTGCCAGCAGCCCCCGGACAGGGGGCCAGGGGGAGCAGTACTTC,CASSPRTGGQGEQYF
TRBJ1-5,.,TRBV10-1,.,TGCGCCAGCAGTTCAGGGTTGAATCAGCCCCAGCATTTT,CASSSGLNQPQHF
TRBJ1-4,.,TRBV5-1,.,TGCGCCAGCAGCTTGACAAGCGAAGGAAGTCTGTTTTTT,CASSLTSEGSLFF
TRBJ2-7,TRBD2,TRBV7-3,.,TGTGCCAGCAGCTTGACTAGCGGGGCCTACGAGCAGTACTTC,CASSLTSGAYEQYF
TRBJ2-3,TRBD2,TRBV5-8,.,TGTGCCAGCAGCTCCCTAGCGGAGAGCACAGATACGCAGTATTTT,CASSSLAESTDTQYF
TRBJ1-6,TRBD1,TRBV11-2,.,TGTGCCAGCAGCTTAAGGGGGACAGATAATTCACCCCTCCACTTT,CASSLRGTDNSPLHF
TRBJ2-1,TRBD2,TRBV27,few,TGTGCCAGCAGTGGGGGGACTAGCCCCTACAATGAGCAGTTCTTC,CASSGGTSPYNEQFF
TRBJ1-4,TRBD1,TRBV5-1,few,TGCGCCAGCAGCTTGGGGGACAGGGGGAATGAAAAACTGTTTTTT,CASSLGDRGNEKLFF
TRBJ2-3,.,TRBV6-4,.,TGTGCCAGCAGTGACTCGACGGAGGGATCTAGCACAGATACGCAGTATTTT,CASSDSTEGSSTDTQYF
TRBJ1-2,.,TRBV28,.,TGTGCCAGCAGCCAGGGCGGGGGGACCCACTATGGCTACACCTTC,CASSQGGGTHYGYTF
TRBJ1-2,.,TRBV6-4,.,TGTGCCAGCAGTGACAACCCAACCAGAGGCTACACCTTC,CASSDNPTRGYTF
TRBJ1-1,.,TRBV24-1,.,TGTGCCACCAGGTCAACACGGGGAAGCACTGAAGCTTTCTTT,CATRSTRGSTEAFF
TRBJ2-1,TRBD1,TRBV3-1/TRBV3-2,.,TGTGCCAGCAGCCAGCCACACTGGACAGGGGATCATGAGCAGTTCTTC,CASSQPHWTGDHEQFF
TRBJ2-1,.,TRBV18,.,TGTGCCAGCTCACCACTAACGGGGTTGAATGAGCAGTTCTTC,CASSPLTGLNEQFF
TRBJ1-4,TRBD1,TRBV7-2,.,TGTGCCAGCAGCTTAGGCGCCGGGACAGGGGGGACAGGGCTGTTTTTT,CASSLGAGTGGTGLFF
TRBJ2-5,.,TRBV29-1,.,TGCAGCGGGGCATCAGCGGGTCAAGAGACCCAGTACTTC,CSGASAGQETQYF
TRBJ2-7,TRBD2,TRBV28,.,TGTGCCAGCACCGGACTAGCGGGAGTGGGGACTGGCGAGCAGTACTTC,CASTGLAGVGTGEQYF
TRBJ1-6,.,TRBV4-1,.,TGCGCCAGCAGCCTGATAGACAGCGATAATTCACCCCTCCACTTT,CASSLIDSDNSPLHF
TRBJ1-1,.,TRBV10-3,.,TGTGCCATCAGTGAGTCGAAAATCGGGGACATGAACACTGAAGCTTTCTTT,CAISESKIGDMNTEAFF
TRBJ2-7,TRBD1,TRBV3-1/TRBV3-2,.,TGTGCCAGCTGCAAATCACAGGGGGACGAGCAGTACTTC,CASCKSQGDEQYF
TRBJ2-7,.,TRBV28,.,TGTGCCAGTCAACGCGGTCCCGAGCAGTACTTC,CASQRGPEQYF
TRBJ2-3,.,TRBV9,.,TGTGCCAGCAGCCCCCAGGGGCCGGATACGCAGTATTTT,CASSPQGPDTQYF
TRBJ2-1,.,TRBV28,.,TGTGCCAGCAGTTTATTGGCGGACAGTTACAATGAGCAGTTCTTC,CASSLLADSYNEQFF
TRBJ2-3,TRBD2,TRBV2,.,TGTGCCGGCATGCGGGAGGGTAGAGATACGCAGTATTTT,CAGMREGRDTQYF
TRBJ2-1,TRBD2,TRBV11-2,.,TGTGCCAGCAGCACTTCCCTAGCGGGGTCCTACAATGAGCAGTTCTTC,CASSTSLAGSYNEQFF